Here is one TCR beta chain with its context. This specimen belongs to a study of lymphopenia after photon versus proton radiotherapy. The repertoire was sequenced with immunoSEQ multiplex PCR; TCRdb's copy has only in-frame clones and lacks some. The table records 43,000 or so clones, approximately 85% of them present only once. Germline CDR1 is SNHLY and CDR2 is FYNNEI. V gave up 4 bases and J gave up 11 bases, with 14 bases separating them. The length of the CDR3 is 13 residues. The gene calls are TRBV2 and TRBJ1-4, with D perhaps matching TRBD1 (5 bases). The material was peripheral blood, obtained from a patient treated with photon-based radiotherapy. This TCR came from a man aged 35 to 55 with gastric cancer. CDR3 bases: TGTGCCAGCAGTGGACAACGCGAGGGGAAACTGTTTTTT. This encodes CASSGQREGKLFF.